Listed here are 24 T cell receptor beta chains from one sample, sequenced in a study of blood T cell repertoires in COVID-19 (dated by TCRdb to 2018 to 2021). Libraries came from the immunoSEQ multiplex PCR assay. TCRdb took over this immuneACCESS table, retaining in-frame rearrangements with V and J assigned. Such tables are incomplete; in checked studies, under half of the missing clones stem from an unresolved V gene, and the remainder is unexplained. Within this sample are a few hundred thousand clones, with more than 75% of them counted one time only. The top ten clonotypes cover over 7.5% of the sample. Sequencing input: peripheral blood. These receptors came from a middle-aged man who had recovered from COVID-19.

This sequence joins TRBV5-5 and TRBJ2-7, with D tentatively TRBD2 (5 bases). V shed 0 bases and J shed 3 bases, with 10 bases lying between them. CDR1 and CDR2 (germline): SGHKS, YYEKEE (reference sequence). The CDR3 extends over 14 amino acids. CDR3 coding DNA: TGTGCCAGCAGCTTGGTTCCGGGGAGCTACGAGCAGTACTTC. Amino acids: CASSLVPGSYEQYF.

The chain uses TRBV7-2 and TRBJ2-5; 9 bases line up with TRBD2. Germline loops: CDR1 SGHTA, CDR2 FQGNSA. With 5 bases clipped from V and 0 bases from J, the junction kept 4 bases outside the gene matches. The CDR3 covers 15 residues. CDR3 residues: CASSKTSGHQETQYF. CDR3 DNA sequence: TGTGCCAGCAGCAAGACTAGCGGCCACCAAGAGACCCAGTACTTC. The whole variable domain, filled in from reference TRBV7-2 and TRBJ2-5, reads GAGVSQSPSNKVTEKGKDVELRCDPISGHTALYWYRQSLGQGLEFLIYFQGNSAPDKSGLPSDRFSAERTGGSVSTLTIQRTQQEDSAVYLCASSKTSGHQETQYFGPGTRLLVL.

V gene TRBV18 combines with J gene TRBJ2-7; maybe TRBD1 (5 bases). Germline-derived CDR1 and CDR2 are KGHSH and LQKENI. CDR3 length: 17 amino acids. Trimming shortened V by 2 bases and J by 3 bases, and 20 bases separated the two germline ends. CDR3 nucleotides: TGTGCCAGCTCACCAACGTTTGGGGCCGGGTTGAGCTACGAGCAGTACTTC. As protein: CASSPTFGAGLSYEQYF.

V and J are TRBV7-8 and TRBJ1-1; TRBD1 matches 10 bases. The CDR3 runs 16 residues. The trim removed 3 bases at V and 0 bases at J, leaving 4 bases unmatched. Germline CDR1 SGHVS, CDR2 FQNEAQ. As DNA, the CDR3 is TGTGCCAGCAGCTTCGGACAGGGGGGGATGAACACTGAAGCTTTCTTT. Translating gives CASSFGQGGMNTEAFF.

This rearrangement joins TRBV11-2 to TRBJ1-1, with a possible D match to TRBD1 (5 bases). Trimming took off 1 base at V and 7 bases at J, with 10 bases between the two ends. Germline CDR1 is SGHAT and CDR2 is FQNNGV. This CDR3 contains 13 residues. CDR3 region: CASSLVGLGEAFF. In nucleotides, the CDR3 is TGTGCCAGCAGCTTAGTGGGACTTGGTGAAGCTTTCTTT.

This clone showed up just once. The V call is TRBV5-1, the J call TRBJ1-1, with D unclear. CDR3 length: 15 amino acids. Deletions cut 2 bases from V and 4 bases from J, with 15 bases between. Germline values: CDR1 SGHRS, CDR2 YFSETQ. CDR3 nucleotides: TGCGCCAGCAGCTTAGACGCCGTCAGGTTCACTGAAGCTTTCTTT. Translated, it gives CASSLDAVRFTEAFF.

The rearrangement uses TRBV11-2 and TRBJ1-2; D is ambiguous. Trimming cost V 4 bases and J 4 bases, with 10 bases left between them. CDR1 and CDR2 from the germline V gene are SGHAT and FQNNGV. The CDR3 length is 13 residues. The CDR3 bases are TGTGCCAGCAGCTACGACTCTCCCTATGGCTACACCTTC. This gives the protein CASSYDSPYGYTF.

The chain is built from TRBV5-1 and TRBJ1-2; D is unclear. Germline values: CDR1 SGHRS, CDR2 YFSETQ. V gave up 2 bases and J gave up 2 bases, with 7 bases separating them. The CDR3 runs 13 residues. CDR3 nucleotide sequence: TGCGCCAGCAGCTTCAACAGCAACTATGGCTACACCTTC. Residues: CASSFNSNYGYTF. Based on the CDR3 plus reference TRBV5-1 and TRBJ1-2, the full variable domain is KAGVTQTPRYLIKTRGQQVTLSCSPISGHRSVSWYQQTPGQGLQFLFEYFSETQRNKGNFPGRFSGRQFSNSRSEMNVSTLELGDSALYLCASSFNSNYGYTFGSGTRLTVV.

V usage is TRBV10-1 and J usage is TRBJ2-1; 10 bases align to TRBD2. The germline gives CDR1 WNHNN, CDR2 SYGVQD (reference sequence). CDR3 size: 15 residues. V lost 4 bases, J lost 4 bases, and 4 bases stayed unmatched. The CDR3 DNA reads TGCGCCAGCAGTGGCGGGACTAGCGAGTACAATGAGCAGTTCTTC. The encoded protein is CASSGGTSEYNEQFF.

The CDR3 reads CATSDGTSGSGRETQYF. The CDR3 DNA is TGTGCCACCAGTGATGGGACTAGCGGGAGCGGACGAGAGACCCAGTACTTC. This sequence joins TRBV24-1 and TRBJ2-5; TRBD2 matches 14 bases. The V gene's germline CDR1 is KGHDR and CDR2 SFDVKD. V was pared by 3 bases and J by 4 bases, with 6 bases of the junction left unmatched. This CDR3 contains 17 residues.

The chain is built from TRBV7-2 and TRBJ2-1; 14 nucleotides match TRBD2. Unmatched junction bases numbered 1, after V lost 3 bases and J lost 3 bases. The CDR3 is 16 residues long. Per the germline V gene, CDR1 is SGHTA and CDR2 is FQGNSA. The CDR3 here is CASSLGTSGSYNEQFF. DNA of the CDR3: TGTGCCAGCAGCTTGGGGACTAGCGGGAGCTACAATGAGCAGTTCTTC.

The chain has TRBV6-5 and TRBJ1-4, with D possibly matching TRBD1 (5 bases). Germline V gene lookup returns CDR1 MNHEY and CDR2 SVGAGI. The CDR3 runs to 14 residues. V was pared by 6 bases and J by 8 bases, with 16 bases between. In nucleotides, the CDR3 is TGTGCCAGCAGGGCAGGGTCTTCTGGGGAAAAACTGTTTTTT. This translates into CASRAGSSGEKLFF.

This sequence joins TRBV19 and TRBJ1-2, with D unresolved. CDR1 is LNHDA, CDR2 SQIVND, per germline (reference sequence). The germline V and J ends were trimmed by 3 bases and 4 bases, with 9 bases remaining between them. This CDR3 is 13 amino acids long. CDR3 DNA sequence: TGTGCCAGTAGTATGCTGGCAGGCTATGGCTACACCTTC. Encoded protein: CASSMLAGYGYTF.

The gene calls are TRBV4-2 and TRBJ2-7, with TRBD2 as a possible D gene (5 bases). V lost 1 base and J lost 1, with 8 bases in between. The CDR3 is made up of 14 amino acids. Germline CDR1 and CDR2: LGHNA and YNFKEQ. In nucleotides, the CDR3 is TGTGCCAGCAGCCAAGCCGGGAAATCCTACGAGCAGTACTTC. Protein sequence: CASSQAGKSYEQYF.

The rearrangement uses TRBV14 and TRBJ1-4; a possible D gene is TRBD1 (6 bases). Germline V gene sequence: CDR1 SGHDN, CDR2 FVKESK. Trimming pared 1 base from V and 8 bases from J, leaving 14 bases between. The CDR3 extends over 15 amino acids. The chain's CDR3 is CASSQGAGAREKLFF. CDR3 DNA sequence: TGTGCCAGCAGCCAAGGAGCAGGGGCGAGGGAAAAACTGTTTTTT.

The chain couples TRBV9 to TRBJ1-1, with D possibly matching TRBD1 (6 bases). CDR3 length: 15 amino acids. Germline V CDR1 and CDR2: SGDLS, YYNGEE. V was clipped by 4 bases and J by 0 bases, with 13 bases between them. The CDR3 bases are TGTGCCAGCAGCCCCAGGGGCTCGGTGAACACTGAAGCTTTCTTT. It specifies CASSPRGSVNTEAFF.

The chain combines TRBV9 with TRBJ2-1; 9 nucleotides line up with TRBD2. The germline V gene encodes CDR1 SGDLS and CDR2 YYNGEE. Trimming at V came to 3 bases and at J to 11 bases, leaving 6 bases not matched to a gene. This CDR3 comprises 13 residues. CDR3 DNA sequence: TGTGCCAGCAGCGGGAGGAGCGGGGGGCAGCAGTTCTTC. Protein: CASSGRSGGQQFF.

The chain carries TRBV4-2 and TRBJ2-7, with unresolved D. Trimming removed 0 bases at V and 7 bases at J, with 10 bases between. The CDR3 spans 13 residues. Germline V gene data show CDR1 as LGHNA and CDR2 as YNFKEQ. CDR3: CASSQDSPIEQYF. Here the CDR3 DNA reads TGTGCCAGCAGCCAAGATTCCCCCATTGAGCAGTACTTC.

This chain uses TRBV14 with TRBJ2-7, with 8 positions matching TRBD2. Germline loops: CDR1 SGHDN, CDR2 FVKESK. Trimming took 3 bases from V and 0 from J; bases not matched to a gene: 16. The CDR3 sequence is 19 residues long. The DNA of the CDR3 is TGTGCCAGCAGCCAGGATCCCGTGGCGGGAGGTCCTAGCTCCTACGAGCAGTACTTC. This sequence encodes CASSQDPVAGGPSSYEQYF.

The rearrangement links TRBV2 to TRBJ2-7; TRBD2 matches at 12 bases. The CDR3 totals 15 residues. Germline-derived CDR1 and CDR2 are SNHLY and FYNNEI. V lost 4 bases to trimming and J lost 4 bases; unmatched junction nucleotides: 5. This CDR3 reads CASSVGLAGSYEQYF. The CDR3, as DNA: TGTGCCAGCAGTGTAGGACTAGCGGGAAGTTACGAGCAGTACTTC.

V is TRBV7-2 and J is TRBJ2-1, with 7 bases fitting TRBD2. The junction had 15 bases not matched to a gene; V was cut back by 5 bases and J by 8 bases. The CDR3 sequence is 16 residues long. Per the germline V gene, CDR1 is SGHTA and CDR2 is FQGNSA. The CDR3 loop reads CASSDRTRFGQDEQFF. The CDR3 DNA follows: TGTGCCAGCAGCGACCGGACTAGATTTGGGCAGGATGAGCAGTTCTTC.

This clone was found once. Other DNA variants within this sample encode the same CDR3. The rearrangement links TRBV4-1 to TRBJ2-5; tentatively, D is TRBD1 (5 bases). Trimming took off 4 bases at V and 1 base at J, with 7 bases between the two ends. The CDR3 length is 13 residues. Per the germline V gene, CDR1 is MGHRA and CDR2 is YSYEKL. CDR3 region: CASSRTSQETQYF. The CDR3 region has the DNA TGCGCCAGCAGCCGGACAAGCCAAGAGACCCAGTACTTC.

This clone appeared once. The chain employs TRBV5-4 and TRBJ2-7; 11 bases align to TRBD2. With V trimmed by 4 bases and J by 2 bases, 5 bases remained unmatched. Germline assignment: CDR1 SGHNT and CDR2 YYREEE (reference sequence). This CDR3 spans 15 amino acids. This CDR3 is CASSTNSGRAYEQYF. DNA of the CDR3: TGTGCCAGCAGCACCAATAGCGGGAGGGCCTACGAGCAGTACTTC.

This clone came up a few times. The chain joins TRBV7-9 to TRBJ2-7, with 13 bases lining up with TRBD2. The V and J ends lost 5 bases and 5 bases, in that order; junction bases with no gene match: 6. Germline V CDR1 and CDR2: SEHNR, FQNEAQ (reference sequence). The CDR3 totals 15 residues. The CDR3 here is CASSPRTSGSHEQYF. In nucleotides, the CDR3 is TGTGCCAGCAGCCCCAGGACTAGCGGGAGCCACGAGCAGTACTTC.